This T cell receptor (beta chain) emerged from a study of blood T cells in healthy people across ages. This clonotype was observed at least ten times. Its antigen is undetermined. The CDR3 runs to 12 residues. Trimming removed 3 bases at V and 5 bases at J, with 6 bases between. From germline, CDR1 is KGHDR and CDR2 SFDVKD. For the second PCR, which ran for roughly 7 to 11 cycles, a sample-barcoded 5' primer and a J-beta primer mix were used. TCRdb called the 5' RACE reads again in MiXCR, with one record for every CDR3 protein. The data hold 1.5 million to 2 million distinct CDR3 sequences, with 39% observed a single time. Study-level findings and limits: In these data, TCR beta diversity tracked strongly with naive T cell percentage. Conclusively comparing naive with antigen-experienced cells was impossible with unsorted PBMCs.

The chain couples TRBV24-1 to TRBJ1-2; D gene unclear. The sequenced material came from blood. This sequence was found in a human donor in good health. As DNA, the CDR3 is TGTGCCACCAGTGATCAACGTTATGGCTACACCTTC. This translates into CATSDQRYGYTF.